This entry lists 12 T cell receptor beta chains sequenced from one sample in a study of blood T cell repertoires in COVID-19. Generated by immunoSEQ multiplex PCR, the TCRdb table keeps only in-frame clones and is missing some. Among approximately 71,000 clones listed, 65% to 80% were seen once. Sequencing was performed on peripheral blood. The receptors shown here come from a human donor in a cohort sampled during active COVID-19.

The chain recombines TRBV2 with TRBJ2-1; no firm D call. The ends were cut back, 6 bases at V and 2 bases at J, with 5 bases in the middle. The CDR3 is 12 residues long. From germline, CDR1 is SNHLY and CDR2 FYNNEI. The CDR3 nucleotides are TGTGCCAGCAGGAACACCTACAATGAGCAGTTCTTC. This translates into CASRNTYNEQFF.

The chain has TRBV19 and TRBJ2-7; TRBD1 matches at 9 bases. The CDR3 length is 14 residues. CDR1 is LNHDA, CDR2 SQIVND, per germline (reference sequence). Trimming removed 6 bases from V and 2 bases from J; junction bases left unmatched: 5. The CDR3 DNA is TGTGCCAGTAGATCCCGGGACAGGGCCTACGAGCAGTACTTC. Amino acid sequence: CASRSRDRAYEQYF.

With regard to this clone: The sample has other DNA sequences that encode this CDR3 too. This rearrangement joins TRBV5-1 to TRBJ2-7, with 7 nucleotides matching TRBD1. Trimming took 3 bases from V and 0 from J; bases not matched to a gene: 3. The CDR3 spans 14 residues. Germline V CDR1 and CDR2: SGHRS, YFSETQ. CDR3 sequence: CASSSGQASYEQYF. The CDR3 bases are TGCGCCAGCAGCTCAGGACAGGCCTCCTACGAGCAGTACTTC.

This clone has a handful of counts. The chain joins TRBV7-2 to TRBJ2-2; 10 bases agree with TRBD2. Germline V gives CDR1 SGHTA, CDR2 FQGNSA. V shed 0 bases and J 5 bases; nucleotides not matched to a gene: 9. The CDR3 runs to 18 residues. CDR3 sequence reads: CASSLARTSGLWTGELFF. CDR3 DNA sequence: TGTGCCAGCAGCTTAGCGCGGACTAGCGGCCTGTGGACCGGGGAGCTGTTTTTT.

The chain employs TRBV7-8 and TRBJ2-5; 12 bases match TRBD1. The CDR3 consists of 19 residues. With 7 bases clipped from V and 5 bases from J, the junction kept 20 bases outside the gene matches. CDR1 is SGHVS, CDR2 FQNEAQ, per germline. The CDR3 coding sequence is TGTGCCAGCAAATGGCGCCTGTGGTCGGGACAGGGGGCTTGGGAGACCCAGTACTTC. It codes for CASKWRLWSGQGAWETQYF.

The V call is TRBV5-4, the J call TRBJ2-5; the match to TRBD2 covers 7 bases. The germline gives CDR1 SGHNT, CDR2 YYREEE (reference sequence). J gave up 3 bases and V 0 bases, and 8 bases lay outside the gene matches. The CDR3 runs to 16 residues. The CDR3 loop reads CASSLGAESGKETQYF. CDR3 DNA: TGTGCCAGCAGCTTGGGCGCGGAGAGCGGGAAAGAGACCCAGTACTTC.

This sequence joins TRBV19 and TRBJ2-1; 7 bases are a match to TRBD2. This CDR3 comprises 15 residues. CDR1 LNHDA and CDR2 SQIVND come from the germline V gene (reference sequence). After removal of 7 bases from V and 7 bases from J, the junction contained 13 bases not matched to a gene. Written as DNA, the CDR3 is TGTGCCAGTACGCCAGTGGCGGGAGTGTCAAATGAGCAGTTCTTC. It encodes CASTPVAGVSNEQFF.

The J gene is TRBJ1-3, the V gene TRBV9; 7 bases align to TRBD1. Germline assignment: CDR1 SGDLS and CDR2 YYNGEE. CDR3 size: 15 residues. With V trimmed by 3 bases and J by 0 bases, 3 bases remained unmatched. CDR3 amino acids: CASSADRDSGNTIYF. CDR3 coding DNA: TGTGCCAGCAGCGCTGACAGGGACTCTGGAAACACCATATATTTT.

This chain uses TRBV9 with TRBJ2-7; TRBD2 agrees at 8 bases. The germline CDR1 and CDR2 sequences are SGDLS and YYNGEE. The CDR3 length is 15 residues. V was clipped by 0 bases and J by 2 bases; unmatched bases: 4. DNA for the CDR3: TGTGCCAGCAGCGTAGGGGTAGCGGGACCCTACGAGCAGTACTTC. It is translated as CASSVGVAGPYEQYF.

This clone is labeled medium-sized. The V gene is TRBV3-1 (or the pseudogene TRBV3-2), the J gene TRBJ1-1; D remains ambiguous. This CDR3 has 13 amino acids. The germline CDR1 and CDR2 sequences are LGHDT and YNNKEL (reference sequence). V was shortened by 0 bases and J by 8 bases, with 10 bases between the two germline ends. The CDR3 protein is CASSQEVRAEAFF. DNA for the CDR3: TGTGCCAGCAGCCAAGAAGTGCGGGCAGAAGCTTTCTTT.

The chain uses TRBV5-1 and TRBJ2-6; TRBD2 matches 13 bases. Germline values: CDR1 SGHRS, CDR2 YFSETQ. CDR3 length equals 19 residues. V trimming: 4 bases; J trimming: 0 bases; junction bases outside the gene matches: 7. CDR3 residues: CASSQTSGGPHSGANVLTF. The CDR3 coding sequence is TGCGCCAGCAGCCAGACTAGCGGGGGGCCACACTCTGGGGCCAACGTCCTGACTTTC.

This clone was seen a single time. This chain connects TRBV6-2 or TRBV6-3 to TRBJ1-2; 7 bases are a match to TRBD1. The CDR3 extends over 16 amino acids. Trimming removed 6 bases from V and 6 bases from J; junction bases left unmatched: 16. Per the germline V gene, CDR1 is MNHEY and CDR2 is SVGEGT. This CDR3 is CASSRNTGTASDGYTF. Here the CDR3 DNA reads TGTGCCAGCAGCCGAAATACCGGGACAGCATCCGATGGCTACACCTTC.